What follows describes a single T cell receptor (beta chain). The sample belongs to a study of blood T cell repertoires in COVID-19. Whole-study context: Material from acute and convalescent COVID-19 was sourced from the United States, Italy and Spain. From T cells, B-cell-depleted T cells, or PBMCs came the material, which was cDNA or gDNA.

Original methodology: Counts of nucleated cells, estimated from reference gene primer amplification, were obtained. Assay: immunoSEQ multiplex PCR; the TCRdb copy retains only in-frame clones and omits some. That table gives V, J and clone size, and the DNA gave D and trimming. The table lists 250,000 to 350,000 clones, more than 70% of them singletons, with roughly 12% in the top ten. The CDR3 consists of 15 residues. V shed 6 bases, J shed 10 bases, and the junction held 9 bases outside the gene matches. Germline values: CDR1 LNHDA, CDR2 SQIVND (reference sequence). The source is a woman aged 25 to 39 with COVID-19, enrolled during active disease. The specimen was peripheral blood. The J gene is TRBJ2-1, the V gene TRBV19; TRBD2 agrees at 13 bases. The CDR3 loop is CASRRTSGRGREQFF. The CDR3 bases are TGTGCCAGTAGGAGGACTAGCGGGAGAGGACGGGAGCAGTTCTTC.